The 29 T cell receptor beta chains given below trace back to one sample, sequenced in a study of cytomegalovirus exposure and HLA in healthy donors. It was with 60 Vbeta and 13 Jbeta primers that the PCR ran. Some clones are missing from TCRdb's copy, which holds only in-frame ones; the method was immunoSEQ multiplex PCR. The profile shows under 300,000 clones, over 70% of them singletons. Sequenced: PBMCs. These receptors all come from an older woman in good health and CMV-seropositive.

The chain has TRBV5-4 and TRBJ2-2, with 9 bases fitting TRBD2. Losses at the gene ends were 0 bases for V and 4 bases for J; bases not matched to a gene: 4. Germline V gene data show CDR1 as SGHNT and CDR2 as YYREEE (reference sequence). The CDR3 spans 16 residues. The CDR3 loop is CASSLGSSGTTGELFF. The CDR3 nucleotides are TGTGCCAGCAGCTTGGGTTCTAGCGGGACCACCGGGGAGCTGTTTTTT.

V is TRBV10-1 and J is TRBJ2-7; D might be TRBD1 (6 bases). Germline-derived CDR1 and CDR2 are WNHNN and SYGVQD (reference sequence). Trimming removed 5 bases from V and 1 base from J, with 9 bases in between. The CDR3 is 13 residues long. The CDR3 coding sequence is TGCGCCAGCAGTCCGACAGGTTCCTACGAGCAGTACTTC. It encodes CASSPTGSYEQYF.

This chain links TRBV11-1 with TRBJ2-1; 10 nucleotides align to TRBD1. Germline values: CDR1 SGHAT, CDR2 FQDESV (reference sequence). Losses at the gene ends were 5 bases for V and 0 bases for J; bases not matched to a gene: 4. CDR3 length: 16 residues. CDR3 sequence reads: CASSPGTGVSYNEQFF. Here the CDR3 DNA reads TGTGCCAGCAGCCCCGGGACAGGGGTCTCCTACAATGAGCAGTTCTTC.

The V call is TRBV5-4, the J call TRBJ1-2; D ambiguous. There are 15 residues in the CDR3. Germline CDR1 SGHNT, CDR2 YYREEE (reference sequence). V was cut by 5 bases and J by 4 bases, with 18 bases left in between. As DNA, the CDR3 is TGTGCCAGCAGGACACTCGGCGTGGTTCGCTATGGCTACACCTTC. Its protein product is CASRTLGVVRYGYTF. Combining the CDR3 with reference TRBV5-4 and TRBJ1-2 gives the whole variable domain ETGVTQSPTHLIKTRGQQVTLRCSSQSGHNTVSWYQQALGQGPQFIFQYYREEENGRGNFPPRFSGLQFPNYSSELNVNALELDDSALYLCASRTLGVVRYGYTFGSGTRLTVV.

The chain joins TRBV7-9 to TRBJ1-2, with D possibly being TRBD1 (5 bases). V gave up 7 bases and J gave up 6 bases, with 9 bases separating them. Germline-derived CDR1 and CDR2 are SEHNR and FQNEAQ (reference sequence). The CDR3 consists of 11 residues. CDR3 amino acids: CASTGGDGYTF. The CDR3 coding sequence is TGTGCCAGCACCGGAGGGGATGGCTACACCTTC.

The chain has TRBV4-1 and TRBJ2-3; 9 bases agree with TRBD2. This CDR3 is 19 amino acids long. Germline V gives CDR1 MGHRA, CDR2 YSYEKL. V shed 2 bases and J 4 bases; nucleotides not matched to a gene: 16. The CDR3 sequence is CASSQLKSVSGRNADTQYF. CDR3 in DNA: TGCGCCAGCAGCCAACTCAAGTCGGTCAGCGGGAGGAACGCAGATACGCAGTATTTT.

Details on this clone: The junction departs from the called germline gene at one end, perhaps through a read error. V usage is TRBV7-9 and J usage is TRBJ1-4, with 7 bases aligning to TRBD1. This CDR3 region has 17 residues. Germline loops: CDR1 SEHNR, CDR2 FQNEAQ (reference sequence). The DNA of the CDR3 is TGTTCCAGCAGCTTAGAAGGGGGCGGACAGAAAGGTGGAAAACTGTTTTTT. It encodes CSSSLEGGGQKGGKLFF.

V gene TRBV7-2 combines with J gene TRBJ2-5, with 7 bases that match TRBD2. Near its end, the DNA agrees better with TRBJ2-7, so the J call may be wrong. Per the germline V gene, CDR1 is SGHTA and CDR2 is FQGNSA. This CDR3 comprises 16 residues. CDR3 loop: CASSRGASGILYEQYF. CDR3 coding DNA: TGTGCCAGCAGCCGCGGAGCGAGCGGGATCCTCTACGAGCAGTACTTC.

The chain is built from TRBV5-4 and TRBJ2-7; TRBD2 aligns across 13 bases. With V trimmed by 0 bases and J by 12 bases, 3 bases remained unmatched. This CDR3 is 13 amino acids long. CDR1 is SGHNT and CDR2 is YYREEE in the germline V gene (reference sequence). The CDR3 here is CASSLGTSGSPYF. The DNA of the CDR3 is TGTGCCAGCAGCTTGGGGACTAGCGGGAGTCCGTACTTC.

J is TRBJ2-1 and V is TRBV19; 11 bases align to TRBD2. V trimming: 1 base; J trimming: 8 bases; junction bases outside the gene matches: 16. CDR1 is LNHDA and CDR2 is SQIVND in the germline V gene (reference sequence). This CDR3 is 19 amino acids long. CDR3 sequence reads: CASSIGPRKPLAGAHEQFF. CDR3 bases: TGTGCCAGTAGTATAGGTCCACGAAAACCACTAGCGGGAGCCCATGAGCAGTTCTTC.

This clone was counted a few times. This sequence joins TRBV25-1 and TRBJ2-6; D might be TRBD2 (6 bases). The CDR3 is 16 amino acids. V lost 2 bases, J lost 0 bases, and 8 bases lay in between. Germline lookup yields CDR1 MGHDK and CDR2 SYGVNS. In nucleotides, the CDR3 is TGTGCCAGCAGTGAAACCGGGGGCTCTGGGGCCAACGTCCTGACTTTC. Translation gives CASSETGGSGANVLTF.

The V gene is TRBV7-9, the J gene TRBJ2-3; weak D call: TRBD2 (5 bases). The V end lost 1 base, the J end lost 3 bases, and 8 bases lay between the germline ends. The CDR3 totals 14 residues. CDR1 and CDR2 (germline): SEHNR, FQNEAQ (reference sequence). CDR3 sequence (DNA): TGTGCCAGCAGCTTAGGGGGAGTTACAGATACGCAGTATTTT. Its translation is CASSLGGVTDTQYF.

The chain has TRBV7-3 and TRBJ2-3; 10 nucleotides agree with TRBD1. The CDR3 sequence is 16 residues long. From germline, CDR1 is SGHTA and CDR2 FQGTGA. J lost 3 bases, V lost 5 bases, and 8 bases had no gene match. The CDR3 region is CASSRDRGRGTDTQYF. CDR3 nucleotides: TGTGCCAGCAGCCGGGACAGGGGAAGAGGGACAGATACGCAGTATTTT.

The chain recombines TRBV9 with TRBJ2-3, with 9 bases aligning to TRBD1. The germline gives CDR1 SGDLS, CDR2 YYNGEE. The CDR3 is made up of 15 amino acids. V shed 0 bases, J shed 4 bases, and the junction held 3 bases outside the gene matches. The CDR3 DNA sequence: TGTGCCAGCAGCGTAGGACAGGGGGTGGCAGATACGCAGTATTTT. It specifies CASSVGQGVADTQYF.

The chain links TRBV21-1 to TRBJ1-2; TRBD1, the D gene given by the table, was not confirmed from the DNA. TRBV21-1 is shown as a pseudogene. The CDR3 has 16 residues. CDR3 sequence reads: CASSKIGRDRALGYTF. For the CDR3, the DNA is TGTGCCAGCAGCAAAATAGGCCGGGACAGGGCCTTAGGCTACACCTTC.

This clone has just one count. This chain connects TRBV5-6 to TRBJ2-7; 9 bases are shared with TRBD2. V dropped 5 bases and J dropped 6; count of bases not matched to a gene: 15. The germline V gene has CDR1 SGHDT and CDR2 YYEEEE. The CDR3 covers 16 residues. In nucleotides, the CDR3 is TGTGCCAGCAGTCAAGAGCCACTAGCGGGCCGTTCCGAGCAGTACTTC. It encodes CASSQEPLAGRSEQYF.

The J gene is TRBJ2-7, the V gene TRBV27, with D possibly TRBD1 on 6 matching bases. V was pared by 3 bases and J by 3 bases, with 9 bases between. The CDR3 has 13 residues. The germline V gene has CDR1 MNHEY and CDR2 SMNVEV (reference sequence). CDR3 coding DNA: TGTGCCAGCAGTTTTGGGGACAACTACGAGCAGTACTTC. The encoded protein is CASSFGDNYEQYF.

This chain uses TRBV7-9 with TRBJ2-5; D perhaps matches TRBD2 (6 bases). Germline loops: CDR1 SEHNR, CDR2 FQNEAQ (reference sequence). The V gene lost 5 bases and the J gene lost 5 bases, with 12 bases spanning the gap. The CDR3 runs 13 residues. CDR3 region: CASSRGLGETQYF. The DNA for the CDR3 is TGTGCCAGCAGCAGGGGACTGGGGGAGACCCAGTACTTC.

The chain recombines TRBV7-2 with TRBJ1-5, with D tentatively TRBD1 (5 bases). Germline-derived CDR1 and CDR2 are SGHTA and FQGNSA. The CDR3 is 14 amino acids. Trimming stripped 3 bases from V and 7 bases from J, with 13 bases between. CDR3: CASSFNGGEQPQHF. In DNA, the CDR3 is TGTGCCAGCAGCTTCAACGGGGGAGAACAGCCCCAGCATTTT.

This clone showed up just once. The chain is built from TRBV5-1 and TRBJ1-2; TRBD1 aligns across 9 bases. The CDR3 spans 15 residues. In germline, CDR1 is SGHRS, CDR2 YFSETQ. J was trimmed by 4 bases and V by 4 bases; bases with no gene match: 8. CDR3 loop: CASSKEGTGIYGYTF. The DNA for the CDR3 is TGCGCCAGCAGCAAGGAGGGGACAGGGATCTATGGCTACACCTTC.

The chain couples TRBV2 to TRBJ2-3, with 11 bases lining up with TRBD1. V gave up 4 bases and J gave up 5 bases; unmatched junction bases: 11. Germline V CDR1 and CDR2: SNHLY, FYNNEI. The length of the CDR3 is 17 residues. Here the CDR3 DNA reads TGTGCCAGCAGTGGATCACCGGACAGGGGGCCGGGAGATACGCAGTATTTT. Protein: CASSGSPDRGPGDTQYF.

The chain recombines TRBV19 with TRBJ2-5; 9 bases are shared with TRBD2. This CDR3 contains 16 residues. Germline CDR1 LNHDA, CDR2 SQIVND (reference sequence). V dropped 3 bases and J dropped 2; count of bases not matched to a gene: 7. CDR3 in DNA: TGTGCCAGTAGTATGGGTATAACTAGCGGGCAAGAGACCCAGTACTTC. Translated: CASSMGITSGQETQYF.

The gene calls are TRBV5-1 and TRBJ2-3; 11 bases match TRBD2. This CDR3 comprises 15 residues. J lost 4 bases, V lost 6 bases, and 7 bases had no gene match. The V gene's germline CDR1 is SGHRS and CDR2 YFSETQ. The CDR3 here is CASNIAGGTADTQYF. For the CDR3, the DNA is TGCGCCAGCAATATAGCGGGAGGGACGGCAGATACGCAGTATTTT.

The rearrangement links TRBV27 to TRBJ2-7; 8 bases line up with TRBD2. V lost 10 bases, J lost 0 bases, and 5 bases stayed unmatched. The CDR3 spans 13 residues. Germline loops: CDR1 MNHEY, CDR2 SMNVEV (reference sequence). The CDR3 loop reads CATKREGSYEQYF. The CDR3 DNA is TGTGCCACCAAACGGGAGGGCTCCTACGAGCAGTACTTC.

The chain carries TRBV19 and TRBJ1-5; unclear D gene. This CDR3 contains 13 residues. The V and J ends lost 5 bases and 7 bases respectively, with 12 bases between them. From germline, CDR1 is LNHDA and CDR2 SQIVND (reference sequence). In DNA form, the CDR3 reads TGTGCCAGTAGTGTCGACTGGAGGCAGCCCCAGCATTTT. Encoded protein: CASSVDWRQPQHF.

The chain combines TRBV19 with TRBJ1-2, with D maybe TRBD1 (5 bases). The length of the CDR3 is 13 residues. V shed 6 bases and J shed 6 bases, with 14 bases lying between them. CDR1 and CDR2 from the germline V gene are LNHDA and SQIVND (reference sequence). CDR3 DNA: TGTGCCAGTAGCTCGGTCGGGGGGAATGGCTACACCTTC. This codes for CASSSVGGNGYTF.

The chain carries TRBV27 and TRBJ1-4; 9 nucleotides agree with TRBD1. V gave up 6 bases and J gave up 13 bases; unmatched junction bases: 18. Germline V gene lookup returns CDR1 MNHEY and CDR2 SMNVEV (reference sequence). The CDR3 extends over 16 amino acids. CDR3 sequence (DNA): TGTGCCAGCAGCCTCGGCTCCGGGACAGGGAGAAAGAGACTGTTTTTT. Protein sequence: CASSLGSGTGRKRLFF.

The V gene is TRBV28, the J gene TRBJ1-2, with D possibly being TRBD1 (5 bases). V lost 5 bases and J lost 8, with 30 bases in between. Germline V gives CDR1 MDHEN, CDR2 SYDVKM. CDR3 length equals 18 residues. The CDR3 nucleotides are TGTGCCAGCAGTACAACAAAAGGCGGGGGATCCAACTTTTACGGCTACACCTTC. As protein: CASSTTKGGGSNFYGYTF.

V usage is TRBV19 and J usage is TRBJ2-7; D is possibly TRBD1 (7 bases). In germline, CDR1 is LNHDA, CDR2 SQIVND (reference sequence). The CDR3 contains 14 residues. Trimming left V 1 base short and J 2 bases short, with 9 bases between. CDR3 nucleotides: TGTGCCAGTAGTATAGGCGGGACAGCCTACGAGCAGTACTTC. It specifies CASSIGGTAYEQYF.